This T cell receptor (beta chain) stems from a study of identical twins. This clonotype was picked up a small number of times. V shed 0 bases and J shed 4 bases, with 6 bases lying between them. This CDR3 spans 13 amino acids. The germline V gene has CDR1 ENHRY and CDR2 SYGVKD. Using its own MiXCR run on the 5' RACE reads, TCRdb lists one record per CDR3 protein. The sample lists 510,000 or so distinct CDR3 sequences, approximately 14% seen once, with roughly 0.46% in the top ten. The data also belong to a second study, concerning yellow fever vaccine responses in identical twins.

The source material was CD4+ T cells sorted from blood. The TCR originated in a woman aged 18-29 years in good health. V and J are TRBV10-3 and TRBJ2-5, with D uncertain. CDR3 bases: TGTGCCATCAGTGAGTCTGTGGGAGAGACCCAGTACTTC. Protein product: CAISESVGETQYF.